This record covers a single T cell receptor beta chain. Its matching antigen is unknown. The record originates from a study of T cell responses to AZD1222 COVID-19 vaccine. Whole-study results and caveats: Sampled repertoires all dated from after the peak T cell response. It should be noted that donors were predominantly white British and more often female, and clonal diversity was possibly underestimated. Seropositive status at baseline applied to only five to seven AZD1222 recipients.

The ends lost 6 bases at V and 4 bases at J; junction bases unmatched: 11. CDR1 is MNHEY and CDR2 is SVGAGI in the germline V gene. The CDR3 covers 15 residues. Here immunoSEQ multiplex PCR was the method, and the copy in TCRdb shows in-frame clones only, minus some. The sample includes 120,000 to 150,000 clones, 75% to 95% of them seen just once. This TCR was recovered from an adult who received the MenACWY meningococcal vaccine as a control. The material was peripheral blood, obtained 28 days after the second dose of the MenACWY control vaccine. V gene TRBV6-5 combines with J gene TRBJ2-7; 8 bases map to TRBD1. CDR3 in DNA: TGTGCCAGCAGCCAAAATACAGGGGGGACGTACGAGCAGTACTTC. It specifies CASSQNTGGTYEQYF.